This T cell receptor (beta chain) stems from a study of beta chain features in type 1 diabetes. As for this clone: Its antigen is unknown.

Study-wide results and caveats: Possible PCR preference for shorter templates applied equally to patients and controls.

Sequencing targeted expressed TCRB transcripts, as all isolated RNA had been reverse transcribed. An average of around 3.4 million reads was obtained for naive, central memory and regulatory T cell samples. Sequencing used immunoSEQ multiplex PCR; TCRdb keeps in-frame clones, though not all of them. The sample contains roughly 230,000 clones, 9.6% of which appear only once. Germline values: CDR1 MDHEN, CDR2 SYDVKM. The V end lost 2 bases, the J end lost 3 bases, and 15 bases lay between the germline ends. The CDR3 has 16 residues. This chain connects TRBV28 to TRBJ2-3; tentative D call: TRBD2 (5 bases). This TCR came from a woman between 18 and 30 years old in good health. Sequenced material: naive CD4+ T cells from blood. This CDR3 is CASSLRRGLGTDTQYF. The CDR3 nucleotides are TGTGCCAGCAGTTTACGCCGGGGTCTAGGGACAGATACGCAGTATTTT.